The 29 T cell receptor beta chains below were found in one sample sequenced in a study of CD8+ T cells in alopecia areata (dated 2018 in TCRdb). This specimen's time point label, interpreted: baseline before oral tofacitinib. The library was generated by the immunoSEQ multiplex PCR assay. For TCR sequencing, RNA was extracted from every sample and reverse transcribed into cDNA to serve as template. TCRdb stores this immuneACCESS table with in-frame sequences only. Part of the clones is absent; in the studies checked, under half of the shortfall reflects unresolved V genes, and no reason is known for the rest. This sample has some 170,000 clones in its table, and 59% of those were observed once. 14% to 15% of the sample goes to the ten largest clones. Sample: CD4+ T cells sorted from blood, taken at week 0. The receptors originated from a human donor with alopecia areata.

This clone was observed once. In DNA form, the CDR3 reads TGTGCCAGTAGCTTACAGGGGAATCAGCCCCAGCATTTT. The encoded protein is CASSLQGNQPQHF. This sequence joins TRBV19 and TRBJ1-5; 7 positions agree with TRBD1. Losses at the gene ends were 6 bases for V and 4 bases for J; bases not matched to a gene: 3. From germline, CDR1 is LNHDA and CDR2 SQIVND (reference sequence). The CDR3 totals 13 residues.

This sequence joins TRBV10-2 and TRBJ2-5; D gene ambiguous. V was cut by 6 bases and J by 0 bases, with 8 bases left in between. Germline CDR1 WSHSY, CDR2 SAAADI. This CDR3 has 13 residues. CDR3 in amino acids: CASRLNYQETQYF. The CDR3 nucleotides read TGCGCCAGCAGATTAAACTACCAAGAGACCCAGTACTTC.

The J gene is TRBJ1-2, the V gene TRBV5-1; D unclear. V was cut by 4 bases and J by 8 bases, with 15 bases left in between. This CDR3 contains 13 residues. The germline V gene encodes CDR1 SGHRS and CDR2 YFSETQ. The CDR3, as DNA: TGCGCCAGCAGCCCGGACGGGCCTCCGGGCTACACCTTC. Translated: CASSPDGPPGYTF.

This clone was picked up one time. The chain is built from TRBV29-1 and TRBJ2-2; D uncertain. Germline CDR1 is SQVTM and CDR2 is ANQGSEA. CDR3 length: 13 residues. V dropped 4 bases and J dropped 4 bases, with 10 bases sitting between them. CDR3 sequence: CSVGPLRTGELFF. The CDR3 DNA sequence: TGCAGCGTTGGTCCCCTACGCACCGGGGAGCTGTTTTTT.

This chain links TRBV5-1 with TRBJ2-1; TRBD1 or TRBD2 may be the D gene (5 bases each). Trimming removed 4 bases from V and 8 bases from J, with 10 bases in between. This CDR3 region has 12 residues. Germline V gene data show CDR1 as SGHRS and CDR2 as YFSETQ. In DNA form, the CDR3 reads TGCGCCAGCAGCAGCCTGGGGGATGAGCAGTTCTTC. This gives the protein CASSSLGDEQFF.

The V and J genes are TRBV30 and TRBJ2-2; 7 nucleotides line up with TRBD2. Germline assignment: CDR1 GTSNPN and CDR2 SVGIG (reference sequence). V lost 2 bases and J lost 3; bases outside the gene matches: 18. The CDR3 totals 19 residues. The CDR3 protein is CAWSSLRTPGGIDTGELFF. For the CDR3, the DNA is TGTGCCTGGAGTTCACTCCGGACTCCCGGGGGGATCGACACCGGGGAGCTGTTTTTT.

The rearrangement links TRBV4-2 to TRBJ2-5; TRBD2 aligns across 8 bases. Looked up from germline, CDR1 is LGHNA and CDR2 is YNFKEQ. The trim removed 3 bases at V and 2 bases at J, leaving 2 bases unmatched. The length of the CDR3 is 14 residues. The CDR3 is CASSQVAGQETQYF. CDR3 DNA sequence: TGTGCCAGCAGCCAGGTAGCGGGGCAAGAGACCCAGTACTTC.

The genes are TRBV30 and TRBJ1-5, with D possibly being TRBD1 (6 bases). The CDR3 runs to 12 residues. V was clipped by 3 bases and J by 7 bases, with 10 bases between them. Germline V lookup: CDR1 GTSNPN, CDR2 SVGIG (reference sequence). The CDR3 loop is CAWSRGGQPQHF. The CDR3, as DNA: TGTGCCTGGAGCAGGGGAGGGCAGCCCCAGCATTTT.

The V gene is TRBV7-2, the J gene TRBJ2-5; the D is unclear. V was cut by 4 bases and J by 2 bases, with 8 bases left in between. CDR1 and CDR2 from the germline V gene are SGHTA and FQGNSA. The CDR3 length is 13 residues. In nucleotides, the CDR3 is TGTGCCAGCAGCTCCAAGAGGCAAGAGACCCAGTACTTC. Translating it yields CASSSKRQETQYF.

V usage is TRBV29-1 and J usage is TRBJ2-3; D unclear. Germline CDR1 is SQVTM and CDR2 is ANQGSEA. The length of the CDR3 is 14 residues. The V end lost 6 bases, the J end lost 0 bases, and 13 bases lay between the germline ends. The CDR3 DNA follows: TGCAGCGTCCTGCGGAGAGCTAGCACAGATACGCAGTATTTT. Translation: CSVLRRASTDTQYF.

This clone has just a few counts. V is TRBV29-1 and J is TRBJ2-7, with TRBD2 matching over 8 bases. The CDR3 is 16 residues long. Per the germline V gene, CDR1 is SQVTM and CDR2 is ANQGSEA. V lost 6 bases and J lost 1; bases outside the gene matches: 14. DNA for the CDR3: TGCAGCGTCATGGGCGGGGGACTAGTCTCATCCTACGAGCAGTACTTC. It is translated as CSVMGGGLVSSYEQYF.

The V gene is TRBV9, the J gene TRBJ2-3; 7 nucleotides match TRBD1. The V and J ends lost 0 bases and 1 base, in that order; junction bases with no gene match: 2. Germline CDR1 and CDR2: SGDLS and YYNGEE. The CDR3 extends over 15 amino acids. CDR3 sequence: CASSVGGGRTDTQYF. The CDR3 DNA reads as TGTGCCAGCAGCGTAGGAGGGGGCCGCACAGATACGCAGTATTTT.

This sequence joins TRBV6-6 and TRBJ1-6; TRBD1 matches 7 bases. V shed 0 bases and J 9 bases; nucleotides not matched to a gene: 2. Germline V gene data show CDR1 as MNHNY and CDR2 as SVGAGI (reference sequence). The CDR3 is made up of 14 amino acids. The CDR3 sequence is CASSYSGGSSPLHF. The CDR3 DNA reads TGTGCCAGCAGTTACTCAGGGGGCAGTTCACCCCTCCACTTT.

In this sample, this clone turned up a few times. The chain employs TRBV19 and TRBJ1-1; perhaps TRBD1 as D (5 bases). CDR3 length: 14 amino acids. Per the germline V gene, CDR1 is LNHDA and CDR2 is SQIVND (reference sequence). V lost 1 base, J lost 2 bases, and 8 bases lay in between. CDR3 in amino acids: CASSIAGLNTEAFF. CDR3 bases: TGTGCCAGTAGTATAGCAGGGCTTAACACTGAAGCTTTCTTT.

This clone was counted between two and nine times. This chain uses TRBV11-2 with TRBJ1-6, with TRBD1 as a possible D gene (6 bases). The germline V and J ends were trimmed by 0 bases and 12 bases, with 15 bases remaining between them. CDR1 SGHAT and CDR2 FQNNGV come from the germline V gene. The length of the CDR3 is 15 residues. For the CDR3, the DNA is TGTGCCAGCAGCTTAGAGGGCAGGGGCGCTTTACCCCTCCACTTT. It codes for CASSLEGRGALPLHF.

This clone has just a few counts. The chain combines TRBV7-9 with TRBJ1-4; the D gene is possibly TRBD1 (5 bases). This CDR3 is 18 amino acids long. V was cut by 5 bases and J by 8 bases, with 27 bases left in between. Germline V gene sequence: CDR1 SEHNR, CDR2 FQNEAQ (reference sequence). CDR3 sequence (DNA): TGTGCCAGCAGCCGCCGTACAAGACGTGCAGGGAGTGGCGAAAAACTGTTTTTT. Its protein is CASSRRTRRAGSGEKLFF.

The rearrangement joins TRBV4-2 to TRBJ2-3; D may be TRBD1 (5 bases). Germline assignment: CDR1 LGHNA and CDR2 YNFKEQ. V lost 0 bases and J lost 1, with 11 bases in between. CDR3 length: 16 amino acids. This CDR3 is CASSQDLQGRTDTQYF. DNA for the CDR3: TGTGCCAGCAGCCAAGATTTGCAGGGTCGCACAGATACGCAGTATTTT.

A few counts support this clone. The chain combines TRBV6-5 with TRBJ2-2, with unresolved D. CDR1 is MNHEY and CDR2 is SVGAGI in the germline V gene. This CDR3 is built from 14 residues. V was shortened by 0 bases and J by 5 bases, with 7 bases between the two germline ends. CDR3 protein: CASSYSRRTGELFF. The CDR3 DNA follows: TGTGCCAGCAGTTACTCGCGGCGGACCGGGGAGCTGTTTTTT.

This clone was seen only once. The CDR3 coding sequence is TGCAGTGCCGATAAGGGCGACGAGCAGTACTTC. Its protein product is CSADKGDEQYF. This rearrangement joins TRBV20-1 to TRBJ2-7, with D unclear. The V gene's germline CDR1 is DFQATT and CDR2 SNEGSKA (reference sequence). With 6 bases removed from V and 5 bases from J, the gap between germline ends came to 11 bases. The CDR3 spans 11 residues.

This clone was recorded a few times. The chain is built from TRBV6-5 and TRBJ2-1; D gene uncertain. Germline CDR1 MNHEY, CDR2 SVGAGI. V shed 5 bases and J shed 1 base, with 3 bases lying between them. The CDR3 covers 12 residues. The CDR3 nucleotides read TGTGCCAGCAGTCAATCCTACAATGAGCAGTTCTTC. It yields the protein CASSQSYNEQFF.

This clone appeared a few times. The chain has TRBV27 and TRBJ1-2, with D possibly matching TRBD1 (6 bases). The CDR3 is 12 residues long. The V gene lost 8 bases and the J gene lost 7 bases, with 14 bases spanning the gap. Germline CDR1 reads MNHEY; CDR2 reads SMNVEV (reference sequence). In DNA form, the CDR3 reads TGTGCCAGCCATACAGGGAGCGGTGGCTACACCTTC. This translates into CASHTGSGGYTF.

This clone was seen more than once but under ten times. The sample holds other DNA sequences that translate to the same CDR3. The chain couples TRBV15 to TRBJ1-2; no clear D gene. The length of the CDR3 is 12 residues. Between the trimmed V and J ends, which lost 1 base and 7 bases, there was a span of 7 bases. Per the germline V gene, CDR1 is LNHNV and CDR2 is YYDKDF (reference sequence). The CDR3 DNA reads as TGTGCCACCAGCAGAGCTATGGGTGGCTACACCTTC. It encodes CATSRAMGGYTF.

This clone occurred many times. As the CDR3 is not closed by the conserved phenylalanine or tryptophan, this likely results from a read error. No DNA is shown, since the ends of the CDR3 on it are uncertain; the CDR3 is the one TCRdb lists. The chain links TRBV23-1 to TRBJ1-3; no DNA check was done on the table's D call, TRBD1. TRBV23-1 is treated as an ORF (open reading frame) with a function not yet certain. Counting both end residues, the CDR3 totals 10 amino acids. This chain's CDR3 is CASSQTPDIA.

The chain couples TRBV30 to TRBJ1-4, with 10 bases lining up with TRBD1. This CDR3 is 13 amino acids long. The junction had 10 bases not matched to a gene; V was cut back by 5 bases and J by 13 bases. Germline loops: CDR1 GTSNPN, CDR2 SVGIG (reference sequence). The CDR3 region has the DNA TGTGCCTGGGACCACTTGACAGGGGGCACACTGTTTTTT. This gives the protein CAWDHLTGGTLFF.

This clone was seen more than once but under ten times. Other DNA sequences in the same sample also yield this CDR3. The CDR3: CASSLERGYEQYF. The DNA of the CDR3 is TGCGCCAGCAGCTTGGAGAGGGGCTACGAGCAGTACTTC. The rearrangement uses TRBV5-1 and TRBJ2-7; the D call may be TRBD1 or TRBD2 (5 bases each). V lost 0 bases to trimming and J lost 3 bases, with 7 bases between them. The CDR3 runs 13 residues. In germline, CDR1 is SGHRS, CDR2 YFSETQ. Based on the CDR3 plus reference TRBV5-1 and TRBJ2-7, the full variable domain is KAGVTQTPRYLIKTRGQQVTLSCSPISGHRSVSWYQQTPGQGLQFLFEYFSETQRNKGNFPGRFSGRQFSNSRSEMNVSTLELGDSALYLCASSLERGYEQYFGPGTRLTVT.

The J gene is TRBJ1-6, the V gene TRBV11-2; 10 nucleotides agree with TRBD1. The CDR3 sequence is 15 residues long. CDR1 and CDR2 from the germline V gene are SGHAT and FQNNGV. V trimming: 3 bases; J trimming: 8 bases; junction bases outside the gene matches: 4. The CDR3 loop is CASSLWDRGHSPLHF. DNA of the CDR3: TGTGCCAGCAGCTTGTGGGACAGGGGTCATTCACCCCTCCACTTT. The full variable domain, its missing parts supplied by reference TRBV11-2 and TRBJ1-6, is EAGVAQSPRYKIIEKRQSVAFWCNPISGHATLYWYQQILGQGPKLLIQFQNNGVVDDSQLPKDRFSAERLKGVDSTLKIQPAKLEDSAVYLCASSLWDRGHSPLHFGNGTRLTVT.

The chain links TRBV5-6 to TRBJ2-1; TRBD2 might be the D (6 bases). The V gene lost 4 bases and the J gene lost 5 bases, with 22 bases spanning the gap. Per the germline V gene, CDR1 is SGHDT and CDR2 is YYEEEE. This CDR3 has 17 residues. The CDR3 spells CASSPIVLWGEDNEQFF. CDR3 DNA sequence: TGTGCCAGCAGCCCGATCGTGCTGTGGGGGGAGGACAATGAGCAGTTCTTC.

This clone was seen a handful of times. The V call is TRBV27, the J call TRBJ2-5, with TRBD2 matching over 8 bases. This CDR3 comprises 15 residues. V lost 5 bases, J lost 9 bases, and 14 bases stayed unmatched. CDR1 is MNHEY and CDR2 is SMNVEV in the germline V gene (reference sequence). CDR3 bases: TGTGCCAGCAGTCAACGGACTAGCAACGATGAGGCCCAGTACTTC. It codes for CASSQRTSNDEAQYF.

This clone was seen repeatedly, ten times or more. Other DNA sequences in this sample translate to the same CDR3. The chain joins TRBV11-2 to TRBJ2-3, with no clear D. The CDR3 sequence is 12 residues long. V was trimmed by 4 bases and J by 0 bases, leaving 2 bases between them. Germline loops: CDR1 SGHAT, CDR2 FQNNGV. CDR3 amino acids: CASSSSTDTQYF. The DNA of the CDR3 is TGTGCCAGCAGCTCTAGCACAGATACGCAGTATTTT.